The 8 T cell receptor beta chains below come from one sample, sequenced in a study of blood T cell repertoires in COVID-19. Produced via immunoSEQ multiplex PCR; TCRdb's table is partial and in-frame only. The repertoire consists of tens of thousands of clones, with around four fifths occurring once and the leading ten covering over 20%. The material sequenced was peripheral blood. These receptors originate from an elderly man with active or convalescent COVID-19.

The chain links TRBV3-1 (or the pseudogene TRBV3-2) to TRBJ2-5, with D perhaps TRBD2 (5 bases). The V end was cut by 7 bases, the J end by 1 base, with 19 bases between. Germline CDR1 is LGHDT and CDR2 is YNNKEL (reference sequence). CDR3 length: 16 amino acids. The CDR3 reads CASTKGLTGSQETQYF. CDR3 coding DNA: TGTGCCAGCACCAAGGGATTGACGGGATCCCAAGAGACCCAGTACTTC.

This clone occurred once. The rearrangement uses TRBV11-2 and TRBJ2-7; 7 positions match TRBD2. This CDR3 has 16 amino acids. Germline CDR1 SGHAT, CDR2 FQNNGV. Trimming removed 5 bases from V and 0 bases from J; junction bases left unmatched: 10. This CDR3 reads CASSPRGGVNSYEQYF. The CDR3 DNA follows: TGTGCCAGCAGCCCGCGGGGAGGGGTCAACTCCTACGAGCAGTACTTC.

CDR3 protein: CASSPPQGGDNEQFF. As DNA, the CDR3 is TGTGCCAGCAGCCCCCCCCAAGGCGGAGACAATGAGCAGTTCTTC. The chain couples TRBV9 to TRBJ2-1; D is unclear. V was trimmed by 4 bases and J by 5 bases, leaving 16 bases between them. Germline V CDR1 and CDR2: SGDLS, YYNGEE. The CDR3 has 15 amino acids.

The chain carries TRBV6-5 and TRBJ2-5, with 7 nucleotides matching TRBD1. The CDR3 runs 14 residues. Trimming at V came to 6 bases and at J to 2 bases, leaving 6 bases not matched to a gene. Germline V CDR1 and CDR2: MNHEY, SVGAGI. Written as DNA, the CDR3 is TGTGCCAGCAGCCCCGGGACAGTACAAGAGACCCAGTACTTC. As protein: CASSPGTVQETQYF.

This clone was detected only a few times. This chain joins TRBV5-8 and TRBJ2-7; TRBD1 matches 7 bases. The germline CDR1 and CDR2 sequences are SGHTS and YDEGEE. The CDR3 runs 14 residues. V lost 4 bases, J lost 2 bases, and 6 bases stayed unmatched. CDR3 amino acids: CASSQDRLPYEQYF. CDR3 DNA sequence: TGTGCCAGCAGCCAGGACAGGCTACCCTACGAGCAGTACTTC.

V gene TRBV7-2 combines with J gene TRBJ1-3, with D maybe TRBD1 (5 bases). Germline-derived CDR1 and CDR2 are SGHTA and FQGNSA. V lost 6 bases, J lost 2 bases, and 14 bases lay in between. The CDR3 has 15 amino acids. CDR3 DNA: TGTGCCAGCAGTCAAAGGACACCGCCTGGAAACACCATATATTTT. Encoded protein: CASSQRTPPGNTIYF.

This clone came up a few times. The chain links TRBV5-1 to TRBJ2-7; 8 nucleotides align to TRBD1. Losses at the gene ends were 7 bases for V and 3 bases for J; bases not matched to a gene: 9. CDR1 and CDR2 from the germline V gene are SGHRS and YFSETQ. This CDR3 region has 14 residues. The CDR3, as DNA: TGCGCCAGCGGTACAGGGGGAAAGATCTACGAGCAGTACTTC. It translates to CASGTGGKIYEQYF.

This sequence joins TRBV6-2 or TRBV6-3 and TRBJ2-7; 9 nucleotides match TRBD1. Germline V gene sequence: CDR1 MNHEY, CDR2 SVGEGT. The CDR3 length is 17 residues. V was clipped by 6 bases and J by 3 bases; unmatched bases: 15. For the CDR3, the DNA is TGTGCCAGCAGCTCGGCTTTACTCCGGGACAGGGTCTACGAGCAGTACTTC. This translates into CASSSALLRDRVYEQYF.